These T cell receptor beta chains were read from a single sample in a study of T cell responses to AZD1222 COVID-19 vaccine. Here immunoSEQ multiplex PCR was the method, and the copy in TCRdb shows in-frame clones only, minus some. This sample carries roughly 140,000 clones, approximately 89% of them seen once, and the ten largest clones take approximately 16%. Sequencing used peripheral blood, obtained on day 0 of AZD1222 vaccination. The receptor set was obtained from an adult in good health. CDR3s include the opening cysteine and the closing phenylalanine or tryptophan. The D gene is left open where the match is weak. Clone size is given for some rows only: seen once, a few or many times, or a class if the clone is expanded.

D	V	size	J	CDR3	DNA
TRBD1	TRBV4-1	-	TRBJ2-1	CASSLGRGQNNEQFF	TGCGCCAGCTCTCTGGGCAGGGGGCAGAACAATGAGCAGTTCTTC
-	TRBV30	-	TRBJ1-3	CAWSVQAGNTIYF	TGTGCCTGGAGTGTACAGGCTGGAAACACCATATATTTT
-	TRBV4-1	-	TRBJ1-2	CASSQDVVDQYGYTF	TGCGCCAGCAGCCAAGACGTGGTGGACCAATATGGCTACACCTTC
-	TRBV29-1	few	TRBJ1-2	CSATLTGDGYTF	TGCAGCGCGACCCTTACGGGGGATGGCTACACCTTC
-	TRBV5-4	-	TRBJ2-1	CASSSGGPSSYNEQFF	TGTGCCAGCAGCTCCGGGGGCCCCAGCTCCTACAATGAGCAGTTCTTC
TRBD2	TRBV5-1	-	TRBJ2-1	CASSLTSGADNEQFF	TGCGCCAGCAGCCTTACTAGCGGGGCTGACAATGAGCAGTTCTTC
TRBD2	TRBV11-3	-	TRBJ2-5	CASSFLAACQETQYF	TGTGCCAGCAGCTTTCTAGCGGCCTGCCAAGAGACCCAGTACTTC
TRBD1	TRBV10-2	-	TRBJ1-1	CASRPGQGHTEAFF	TGCGCCAGCAGACCGGGACAGGGGCATACTGAAGCTTTCTTT
-	TRBV11-3	-	TRBJ2-3	CASSPSDSASGDTQYF	TGTGCCAGCAGCCCCTCAGATAGTGCGTCCGGGGATACGCAGTATTTT
TRBD1	TRBV5-6	few	TRBJ1-2	CASSSPGADRDGYTF	TGTGCCAGCAGCTCCCCCGGGGCCGACAGGGATGGCTACACCTTC
TRBD1	TRBV5-4	-	TRBJ1-6	CASSLAWGTVNSPLHF	TGTGCCAGCAGCTTGGCCTGGGGGACAGTAAATTCACCCCTCCACTTT
TRBD1	TRBV7-9	-	TRBJ1-1	CASIVIQGTGVTEAFF	TGTGCCAGCATCGTCATACAGGGGACTGGGGTGACTGAAGCTTTCTTT
TRBD2	TRBV7-2	-	TRBJ2-2	CASSLMRGGNTGELFF	TGTGCCAGCAGCTTAATGCGGGGGGGGAACACCGGGGAGCTGTTTTTT
-	TRBV3-1/TRBV3-2	-	TRBJ2-3	CASSQVRTIRGDTQYF	TGTGCCAGCAGCCAAGTTAGGACTATCCGGGGAGATACGCAGTATTTT
-	TRBV21-1	-	TRBJ1-1	CASSKARAGRGWRAFF	TGTGCCAGCAGCAAAGCCAGGGCAGGCAGGGGGTGGAGAGCTTTCTTT
-	TRBV9	-	TRBJ1-1	CASTPRAWDTEAFF	TGTGCCAGCACCCCGCGGGCTTGGGACACTGAAGCTTTCTTT
-	TRBV5-6	-	TRBJ1-2	CASIELNRDGYTF	TGTGCCAGCATCGAGCTAAACAGGGATGGCTACACCTTC
-	TRBV2	-	TRBJ2-1	CASSVVYEQFF	TGTGCCAGCAGTGTGGTCTATGAGCAGTTCTTC
-	TRBV28	-	TRBJ2-5	CASSFMWGLGTQYF	TGTGCCAGCAGTTTTATGTGGGGGCTGGGGACCCAGTACTTC
-	TRBV7-2	-	TRBJ1-5	CASSTSGNQPQHF	TGTGCCAGCAGCACCTCCGGCAATCAGCCCCAGCATTTT
-	TRBV3-1/TRBV3-2	-	TRBJ1-1	CASSPGTHTEAFF	TGTGCCAGCAGCCCCGGGACACACACTGAAGCTTTCTTT
-	TRBV4-1	-	TRBJ1-2	CASSQELRREANGYTF	TGCGCCAGCAGCCAAGAGTTGCGGAGGGAGGCGAATGGCTACACCTTC
-	TRBV29-1	-	TRBJ2-2	CSVVWAYGSGELFF	TGCAGCGTTGTATGGGCCTACGGATCCGGGGAGCTGTTTTTT
-	TRBV19	-	TRBJ1-4	CASSYRMDEKLFF	TGTGCCAGTAGTTACAGGATGGATGAAAAACTGTTTTTT
TRBD2	TRBV28	-	TRBJ2-1	CASSLVTSGRYEQFF	TGTGCCAGCAGTTTAGTCACTAGCGGGCGGTATGAGCAGTTCTTC
-	TRBV5-4	-	TRBJ1-3	CASSPSGGGGTSGNTIYF	TGTGCCAGCAGCCCGAGCGGGGGCGGAGGGACCTCTGGAAACACCATATATTTT
-	TRBV5-8	-	TRBJ1-6	CASSYQGPKNSPLHF	TGTGCCAGCAGCTATCAGGGTCCGAAGAATTCACCCCTCCACTTT
-	TRBV5-1	few	TRBJ2-1	CASSLGPDNEQFF	TGCGCCAGCAGCTTGGGTCCAGACAATGAGCAGTTCTTC
-	TRBV29-1	-	TRBJ2-1	CSVEDPGGDSYNEQFF	TGCAGCGTTGAAGATCCTGGCGGGGACTCCTACAATGAGCAGTTCTTC
-	TRBV4-3	few	TRBJ1-6	CASSQTDGSYNSPLHF	TGCGCCAGCAGCCAAACGGACGGATCCTATAATTCACCCCTCCACTTT
-	TRBV24-1	-	TRBJ1-2	CATSDSRSRYGYTF	TGTGCCACCAGTGATTCGCGCAGCCGTTATGGCTACACCTTC
-	TRBV4-1	once	TRBJ1-5	CASSQGLRERNQPQHF	TGCGCCAGCAGCCAAGGTCTCCGGGAACGCAATCAGCCCCAGCATTTT
TRBD2	TRBV5-1	-	TRBJ2-3	CASKGAGDPGSFSTDTQYF	TGCGCCAGCAAGGGAGCGGGGGACCCAGGGTCGTTTAGCACAGATACGCAGTATTTT
-	TRBV11-1	-	TRBJ2-3	CASSPHRLSDTQYF	TGTGCCAGCAGCCCGCACCGCCTTTCAGATACGCAGTATTTT
TRBD1	TRBV7-9	-	TRBJ2-3	CASSLSQGALTDTQYF	TGTGCCAGCAGCTTGTCTCAGGGGGCCCTCACAGATACGCAGTATTTT
TRBD1	TRBV29-1	once	TRBJ1-2	CSAPTGARYGYTF	TGCAGCGCCCCTACAGGGGCCCGCTATGGCTACACCTTC
-	TRBV5-4	-	TRBJ1-2	CASSLVGAHLGYTF	TGTGCCAGCAGCTTGGTGGGGGCCCACCTAGGCTACACCTTC
-	TRBV30	-	TRBJ2-7	CAWSRQAVGEQYF	TGTGCCTGGAGCCGACAGGCAGTTGGCGAGCAGTACTTC
-	TRBV5-6	-	TRBJ2-7	CASSSGWGSTEQYF	TGTGCCAGCAGCTCAGGGTGGGGTTCGACCGAGCAGTACTTC
TRBD1	TRBV5-1	-	TRBJ1-5	CASSLLGQSNQPQHF	TGCGCCAGCAGCCTGTTGGGACAGAGCAATCAGCCCCAGCATTTT
-	TRBV7-9	-	TRBJ2-7	CASSLLAYEQYF	TGTGCCAGCAGCTTACTAGCCTACGAGCAGTACTTC
TRBD2	TRBV6-2/TRBV6-3	-	TRBJ2-2	CASSKWTSENTGELFF	TGTGCCAGCAGTAAATGGACTAGTGAGAACACCGGGGAGCTGTTTTTT
-	TRBV27	-	TRBJ2-3	CASSRREHSTDTQYF	TGTGCCAGCAGCCGACGTGAACACAGCACAGATACGCAGTATTTT
-	TRBV6-5	-	TRBJ2-6	CASSYSTVAGANVLTF	TGTGCCAGCAGTTACTCGACGGTAGCCGGGGCCAACGTCCTGACTTTC
-	TRBV7-9	-	TRBJ2-2	CASSQVVGELFF	TGTGCCAGCAGCCAGGTGGTCGGGGAGCTGTTTTTT
-	TRBV21-1	-	TRBJ2-3	CASSKDRGANTHTDTQYF	TGTGCCAGCAGCAAAGACAGGGGGGCGAACACACACACAGATACGCAGTATTTT
TRBD2	TRBV19	few	TRBJ2-7	CASSILPMVAGGNYEQYF	TGTGCCAGTAGTATTCTGCCTATGGTAGCGGGGGGGAACTACGAGCAGTACTTC
TRBD1	TRBV19	once	TRBJ1-2	CASSTLIGTGFGYTF	TGTGCCAGTAGTACCTTAATCGGGACAGGGTTTGGCTACACCTTC
-	TRBV7-9	-	TRBJ1-2	CASSWPANDGYTF	TGTGCCAGCAGCTGGCCCGCGAATGATGGCTACACCTTC
-	TRBV13	-	TRBJ2-7	CASSLAGAYEQYF	TGTGCCAGCAGCTTAGCGGGGGCCTACGAGCAGTACTTC
TRBD1	TRBV2	-	TRBJ1-1	CASNLQGAQGSTEAFF	TGTGCCAGCAACTTACAGGGGGCGCAAGGGTCCACTGAAGCTTTCTTT
-	TRBV7-2	-	TRBJ1-2	CASSFQQGPNYGYTF	TGTGCCAGCAGTTTCCAACAGGGACCTAACTATGGCTACACCTTC
-	TRBV16	-	TRBJ1-2	CASSQSSGSYGYTF	TGTGCCAGCAGCCAATCATCAGGCAGCTATGGCTACACCTTC
-	TRBV28	once	TRBJ1-2	CASSSPPPTGRDYGYTF	TGTGCCAGCAGTTCCCCACCCCCGACAGGTCGGGACTATGGCTACACCTTC
-	TRBV10-3	-	TRBJ1-1	CAISQPDWAEAFF	TGTGCCATCAGTCAACCTGACTGGGCTGAAGCTTTCTTT
-	TRBV27	-	TRBJ1-6	CASSLHRVISYNSPLHF	TGTGCCAGCAGTTTACACAGGGTAATCTCCTATAATTCACCCCTCCACTTT
-	TRBV19	-	TRBJ2-3	CASSIVDSSTDTQYF	TGTGCCAGTAGTATAGTCGATAGTTCCACAGATACGCAGTATTTT
-	TRBV7-2	once	TRBJ1-1	CASSPRQLLNTEAFF	TGTGCCAGCAGCCCGAGACAGTTACTGAACACTGAAGCTTTCTTT